The 29 T cell receptor beta chains in this list originate from one sample, sequenced in a study of T cell responses to AZD1222 COVID-19 vaccine. The method was immunoSEQ multiplex PCR; TCRdb's version includes in-frame clones alone and lacks a portion of them. Among about 150,000 clones listed, around 93% were seen once. Sequenced here: peripheral blood, sampled on day 0 of AZD1222 vaccination. These receptor sequences come from an adult in good health.

The V gene is TRBV12-3 or TRBV12-4, the J gene TRBJ2-3, with D perhaps matching TRBD1 (5 bases). The V end was cut by 6 bases, the J end by 4 bases, with 8 bases between. The CDR3 has 12 residues. The CDR3 DNA sequence: TGTGCCAGCAGGCAGGGCCCAGATACGCAGTATTTT. Translation: CASRQGPDTQYF.

The rearrangement uses TRBV30 and TRBJ1-6; unclear D gene. Germline loops: CDR1 GTSNPN, CDR2 SVGIG (reference sequence). CDR3 length: 13 amino acids. V lost 1 base and J 10 bases, leaving 11 bases between the germline ends. The CDR3 spells CAWSGGRGSPLHF. The CDR3 coding sequence is TGTGCCTGGAGTGGAGGGCGGGGATCACCCCTCCACTTT.

This clone was observed many times. The chain links TRBV27 to TRBJ2-7; D perhaps matches TRBD2 (7 bases). The germline CDR1 and CDR2 sequences are MNHEY and SMNVEV (reference sequence). The germline V and J ends were trimmed by 6 bases and 3 bases, with 15 bases remaining between them. The CDR3 length is 14 residues. Written as DNA, the CDR3 is TGTGCCAGCAGGCGAGGGGGGGGATTCTACGAGCAGTACTTC. Translation gives CASRRGGGFYEQYF.

The chain has TRBV3-1 (or the pseudogene TRBV3-2) and TRBJ1-1; D may be TRBD1 (6 bases). In germline, CDR1 is LGHDT, CDR2 YNNKEL (reference sequence). V lost 1 base to trimming and J lost 3 bases, with 18 bases between them. This CDR3 comprises 17 residues. CDR3: CASSQGQAGRLYTEAFF. The CDR3 region has the DNA TGTGCCAGCAGCCAAGGACAGGCGGGGAGGTTGTACACTGAAGCTTTCTTT.

The rearrangement links TRBV5-1 to TRBJ1-4; 9 bases match TRBD1. The CDR3 runs 15 residues. Losses at the gene ends were 3 bases for V and 5 bases for J; bases not matched to a gene: 5. Per the germline V gene, CDR1 is SGHRS and CDR2 is YFSETQ. The CDR3 DNA follows: TGCGCCAGCAGCTCCACGGGACAGGGAAATGAAAAACTGTTTTTT. This sequence encodes CASSSTGQGNEKLFF.

This clone was counted once. J is TRBJ2-2 and V is TRBV5-1; D tentatively reads TRBD1 or TRBD2 (6 bases each). The V and J ends lost 3 bases and 4 bases respectively, with 10 bases between them. Looked up from germline, CDR1 is SGHRS and CDR2 is YFSETQ. CDR3 length equals 14 residues. CDR3 in DNA: TGCGCCAGCAGCTGGACAGCGGGCACCGGGGAGCTGTTTTTT. It translates to CASSWTAGTGELFF.

Here the CDR3 DNA reads TGCGCCAGCACCCCGACTAGCGGAACCTACGAGCAGTACTTC. This translates into CASTPTSGTYEQYF. The V call is TRBV5-1, the J call TRBJ2-7; 9 bases fit TRBD2. Germline V lookup: CDR1 SGHRS, CDR2 YFSETQ. The CDR3 is made up of 14 amino acids. Germline trimming cut 6 bases from V and 2 bases from J; bases unmatched to any gene: 6.

This clone was counted only a few times. The chain recombines TRBV29-1 with TRBJ2-7, with TRBD1 identical over 7 bases. The V gene's germline CDR1 is SQVTM and CDR2 ANQGSEA. The length of the CDR3 is 13 residues. Unmatched junction bases numbered 7, after V lost 7 bases and J lost 1 base. CDR3 amino acids: CSARTGGSYEQYF. The DNA of the CDR3 is TGCAGCGCACGGACAGGTGGGTCCTACGAGCAGTACTTC.

The chain couples TRBV2 to TRBJ2-6, with 8 bases lining up with TRBD2. Germline V gives CDR1 SNHLY, CDR2 FYNNEI. This CDR3 comprises 17 residues. Trimming removed 4 bases from V and 4 bases from J; junction bases left unmatched: 9. CDR3 DNA: TGTGCCAGCAGTGGCCGGGGGGGGACTCTCGGGGCCAACGTCCTGACTTTC. Translated: CASSGRGGTLGANVLTF.

The rearrangement joins TRBV4-2 to TRBJ2-2; tentative D call: TRBD2 (6 bases). The CDR3 is 15 amino acids. Trimming pared 4 bases from V and 1 base from J, leaving 10 bases between. Germline values: CDR1 LGHNA, CDR2 YNFKEQ. The CDR3 bases are TGTGCCAGCAGCCCAATGGGAGGGAACACCGGGGAGCTGTTTTTT. The encoded protein is CASSPMGGNTGELFF.

The CDR3 region is CASSLVLGGESTDTQYF. CDR3 coding DNA: TGTGCCAGCAGCTTAGTCCTTGGGGGAGAGAGCACAGATACGCAGTATTTT. This chain uses TRBV11-2 with TRBJ2-3; D tentatively reads TRBD1 or TRBD2 (5 bases each). Germline loops: CDR1 SGHAT, CDR2 FQNNGV. The V end lost 1 base, the J end lost 0 bases, and 14 bases lay between the germline ends. The CDR3 has 17 residues. Complete variable domain (other parts from reference TRBV11-2 and TRBJ2-3): EAGVAQSPRYKIIEKRQSVAFWCNPISGHATLYWYQQILGQGPKLLIQFQNNGVVDDSQLPKDRFSAERLKGVDSTLKIQPAKLEDSAVYLCASSLVLGGESTDTQYFGPGTRLTVL.

The chain couples TRBV7-9 to TRBJ2-7, with a possible D match to TRBD2 (5 bases). CDR3 length: 13 residues. The V and J ends lost 4 bases and 7 bases respectively, with 14 bases between them. Germline CDR1 SEHNR, CDR2 FQNEAQ (reference sequence). The CDR3 DNA follows: TGTGCCAGCAGCTCCCCGGGGTGGAGGGAGCAGTACTTC. It translates to CASSSPGWREQYF.

The V call is TRBV9, the J call TRBJ2-1; 9 nucleotides match TRBD2. V shed 0 bases and J 4 bases; nucleotides not matched to a gene: 5. The CDR3 sequence is 16 residues long. CDR1 SGDLS and CDR2 YYNGEE come from the germline V gene. CDR3 nucleotide sequence: TGTGCCAGCAGCGTAGGAGGTAGCGGGAGTTACAATGAGCAGTTCTTC. Protein: CASSVGGSGSYNEQFF.

The rearrangement uses TRBV6-1 and TRBJ1-5; D not resolved. From germline, CDR1 is MNHNS and CDR2 SASEGT. V was shortened by 2 bases and J by 4 bases, with 15 bases between the two germline ends. The CDR3 is 16 amino acids. The CDR3 here is CASSENEGIRNQPQHF. CDR3 nucleotide sequence: TGTGCCAGCAGTGAAAACGAGGGAATCAGGAATCAGCCCCAGCATTTT.

The chain employs TRBV19 and TRBJ1-5, with D possibly matching TRBD1 (5 bases). The V end lost 4 bases, the J end lost 2 bases, and 12 bases lay between the germline ends. In germline, CDR1 is LNHDA, CDR2 SQIVND (reference sequence). This CDR3 contains 15 residues. CDR3 loop: CASSKLGQGNQPQHF. Here the CDR3 DNA reads TGTGCCAGTAGTAAGTTGGGGCAGGGCAATCAGCCCCAGCATTTT.

The chain employs TRBV7-9 and TRBJ1-5; possibly TRBD1 for D (5 bases). The CDR3 totals 13 residues. In germline, CDR1 is SEHNR, CDR2 FQNEAQ (reference sequence). V dropped 6 bases and J dropped 7 bases, with 13 bases sitting between them. This CDR3 reads CASSPGGKQPQHF. CDR3 bases: TGTGCCAGCAGTCCCGGGGGGAAGCAGCCCCAGCATTTT.

This chain joins TRBV6-1 and TRBJ2-4; 8 nucleotides line up with TRBD1. The CDR3 loop spans 19 amino acids. Germline V CDR1 and CDR2: MNHNS, SASEGT. The V and J ends lost 1 base and 0 bases, in that order; junction bases with no gene match: 11. In DNA form, the CDR3 reads TGTGCCAGCAGTGAAGAGGGGCAGGGGGCCCTTGGAGCCAAAAACATTCAGTACTTC. It translates to CASSEEGQGALGAKNIQYF.

The V and J genes are TRBV3-1 (or the pseudogene TRBV3-2) and TRBJ1-2; the D gene is possibly TRBD1 (5 bases). With 4 bases removed from V and 2 bases from J, the gap between germline ends came to 14 bases. Germline CDR1 is LGHDT and CDR2 is YNNKEL (reference sequence). The CDR3 spans 15 residues. This CDR3 is CASSRQAGGNYGYTF. CDR3 nucleotides: TGTGCCAGCAGCCGCCAAGCGGGGGGAAACTATGGCTACACCTTC.

This clone is a singleton in its sample. This chain uses TRBV6-6 with TRBJ1-5, with 7 bases lining up with TRBD1. V was clipped by 6 bases and J by 6 bases; unmatched bases: 8. Germline V gene data show CDR1 as MNHNY and CDR2 as SVGAGI (reference sequence). CDR3 length: 14 amino acids. The CDR3 reads CASSRQGQGQPQHF. The CDR3 region has the DNA TGTGCCAGCAGCAGACAGGGCCAGGGTCAGCCCCAGCATTTT.

This chain uses TRBV6-6 with TRBJ2-1; 8 nucleotides match TRBD1. The CDR3 consists of 16 residues. V shed 0 bases and J 5 bases; nucleotides not matched to a gene: 6. Germline V gives CDR1 MNHNY, CDR2 SVGAGI (reference sequence). CDR3 sequence reads: CASSYSQGGSNNEQFF. CDR3 nucleotides: TGTGCCAGCAGTTACTCACAGGGGGGATCAAACAATGAGCAGTTCTTC.

The chain carries TRBV30 and TRBJ1-2, with TRBD1 matching 9 bases. The junction had 13 bases not matched to a gene; V was cut back by 3 bases and J by 2 bases. Germline values: CDR1 GTSNPN, CDR2 SVGIG (reference sequence). The CDR3 covers 17 residues. The CDR3 nucleotides read TGTGCCTGGAGAAGGTCCCGGACAGGGGTTTTAAACTATGGCTACACCTTC. Translation: CAWRRSRTGVLNYGYTF.

The gene calls are TRBV6-5 and TRBJ1-2; possible D gene TRBD1, 6 bases. CDR1 is MNHEY and CDR2 is SVGAGI in the germline V gene. CDR3 length equals 12 residues. V was cut by 8 bases and J by 2 bases, with 9 bases left in between. This CDR3 is CASQTGNYGYTF. CDR3 coding DNA: TGTGCCAGCCAAACAGGGAACTATGGCTACACCTTC.

The rearrangement joins TRBV24-1 to TRBJ2-7; perhaps TRBD2 as D (6 bases). Trimming took off 5 bases at V and 4 bases at J, with 11 bases between the two ends. The V gene's germline CDR1 is KGHDR and CDR2 SFDVKD. This CDR3 is built from 13 residues. The CDR3 reads CATSAQGGYEQYF. CDR3 DNA sequence: TGTGCCACCAGTGCCCAGGGAGGATACGAGCAGTACTTC.

This chain links TRBV15 with TRBJ2-5, with 7 bases matching TRBD1. The germline gives CDR1 LNHNV, CDR2 YYDKDF (reference sequence). J gave up 3 bases and V 4 bases, and 5 bases lay outside the gene matches. The CDR3 covers 14 residues. In DNA form, the CDR3 reads TGTGCCACCAGCACGGCGGACAGGAAAGAGACCCAGTACTTC. It yields the protein CATSTADRKETQYF.

J is TRBJ2-1 and V is TRBV27, with 7 bases aligning to TRBD2. V lost 5 bases and J lost 1; bases outside the gene matches: 8. This CDR3 comprises 16 residues. CDR1 and CDR2 (germline): MNHEY, SMNVEV (reference sequence). CDR3 in amino acids: CASSPIGRGSYNEQFF. The CDR3, as DNA: TGTGCCAGCAGTCCGATTGGGCGGGGGTCCTACAATGAGCAGTTCTTC.

The chain joins TRBV2 to TRBJ1-2; 8 nucleotides match TRBD1. The junction had 7 bases not matched to a gene; V was cut back by 5 bases and J by 2 bases. In germline, CDR1 is SNHLY, CDR2 FYNNEI. This CDR3 region has 15 residues. The CDR3 DNA reads TGTGCCAGCAGTCTGGACAGGGCTAGAAACTATGGCTACACCTTC. Its protein product is CASSLDRARNYGYTF.

The V and J genes are TRBV6-5 and TRBJ2-1; D remains ambiguous. Trimming stripped 2 bases from V and 4 bases from J, with 6 bases between. The CDR3 has 13 amino acids. The germline V gene encodes CDR1 MNHEY and CDR2 SVGAGI. This chain's CDR3 is CASSYGPYNEQFF. The CDR3 bases are TGTGCCAGCAGTTACGGTCCTTACAATGAGCAGTTCTTC.

V gene TRBV5-6 combines with J gene TRBJ1-1; no clear D. Germline V gene lookup returns CDR1 SGHDT and CDR2 YYEEEE. Deletions cut 6 bases from V and 8 bases from J, with 14 bases between. The CDR3 covers 12 residues. Here the CDR3 reads CASNSDTWEAFF. CDR3 bases: TGTGCCAGCAACTCAGACACCTGGGAAGCTTTCTTT.

The rearrangement joins TRBV6-2 or TRBV6-3 to TRBJ1-6; 8 nucleotides align to TRBD1. V shed 6 bases and J 9 bases; nucleotides not matched to a gene: 10. The germline V gene has CDR1 MNHEY and CDR2 SVGEGT. The CDR3 is 15 residues long. This chain's CDR3 is CASSPLDRVGSPLHF. CDR3 nucleotide sequence: TGTGCCAGCAGCCCCTTGGACAGGGTTGGTTCACCCCTCCACTTT.